This T cell receptor beta chain was identified during a study of cytomegalovirus exposure and HLA in healthy donors. Germline CDR1 is KGHSH and CDR2 is LQKENI. The germline V and J ends were trimmed by 4 bases and 3 bases, with 6 bases remaining between them. The CDR3 has 12 residues. PCR amplification relied on 60 Vbeta primers (plus 13 Jbeta primers). Generated by immunoSEQ multiplex PCR, the TCRdb table keeps only in-frame clones and is missing some. In all, the sample yields some 30,000 clones. The receptor was isolated from a man aged 40-55 years in good health and CMV-seronegative. The chain couples TRBV18 to TRBJ1-2; no reliable D call. The sample consisted of PBMCs. The chain's CDR3 is CASSHNDYGYTF. The CDR3 nucleotides read TGTGCCAGCTCACATAATGACTATGGCTACACCTTC.